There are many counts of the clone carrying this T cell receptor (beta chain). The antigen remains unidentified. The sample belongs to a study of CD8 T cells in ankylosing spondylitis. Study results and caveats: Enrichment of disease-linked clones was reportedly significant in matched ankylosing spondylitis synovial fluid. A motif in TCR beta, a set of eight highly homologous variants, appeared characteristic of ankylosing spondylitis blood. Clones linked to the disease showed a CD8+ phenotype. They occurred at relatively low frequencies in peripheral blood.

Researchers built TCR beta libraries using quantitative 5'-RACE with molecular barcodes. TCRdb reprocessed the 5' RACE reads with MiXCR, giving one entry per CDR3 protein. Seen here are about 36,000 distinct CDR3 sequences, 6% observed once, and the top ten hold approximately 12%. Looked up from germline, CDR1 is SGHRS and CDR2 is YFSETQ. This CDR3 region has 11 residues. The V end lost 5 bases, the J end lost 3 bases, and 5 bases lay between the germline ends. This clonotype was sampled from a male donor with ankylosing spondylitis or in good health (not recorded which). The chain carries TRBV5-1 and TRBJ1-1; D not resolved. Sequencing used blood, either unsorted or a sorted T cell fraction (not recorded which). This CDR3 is CASSSDTEAFF. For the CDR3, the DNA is TGCGCCAGCAGTTCAGACACTGAAGCTTTCTTT.